This record looks at one TCR beta chain sequence and its context. The entry originates in a study of blood T cell repertoires in COVID-19. Whole-study context: Sites across the United States, Italy and Spain contributed samples from acute and convalescent COVID-19. The cDNA or gDNA used as material had been derived from T cells, B-cell-depleted T cells, or PBMCs.

This CDR3 has 18 amino acids. Germline CDR1 and CDR2: LGHNA and YNFKEQ. The V and J ends lost 0 bases and 0 bases respectively, with 12 bases between them. In the original workflow: Amplifying reference gene primers gave estimates of nucleated cell counts. Sequencing was performed with immunoSEQ multiplex PCR; in TCRdb, only in-frame clones are kept and a portion is missing. That table gives V, J and clone size, and the DNA gave D and trimming. This sample carries about 110,000 clones, approximately 80% of them seen once, and the ten largest clones take more than 4%. The V gene is TRBV4-2, the J gene TRBJ2-6; tentatively, D is TRBD1 (5 bases). The sequenced sample consisted of peripheral blood. The TCR originated in a man between 70 and 80 years old with acute or convalescent COVID-19. The CDR3: CASSQEPDTFSGANVLTF. CDR3 DNA sequence: TGTGCCAGCAGCCAAGAGCCGGACACTTTCTCTGGGGCCAACGTCCTGACTTTC.